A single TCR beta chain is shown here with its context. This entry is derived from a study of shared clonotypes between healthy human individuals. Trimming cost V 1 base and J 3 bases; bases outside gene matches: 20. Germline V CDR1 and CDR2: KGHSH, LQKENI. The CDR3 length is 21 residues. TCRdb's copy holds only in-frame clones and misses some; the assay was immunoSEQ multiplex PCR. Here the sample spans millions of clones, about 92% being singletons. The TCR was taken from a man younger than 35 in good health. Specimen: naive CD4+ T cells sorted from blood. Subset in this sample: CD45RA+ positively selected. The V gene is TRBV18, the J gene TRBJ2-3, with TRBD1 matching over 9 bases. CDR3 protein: CASSPRFGQGSERSSTDTQYF. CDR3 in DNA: TGTGCCAGCTCACCACGTTTCGGACAGGGGTCGGAACGGTCGTCTACAGATACGCAGTATTTT.